This T cell receptor (beta chain) stems from a study of T cells in Graves' hyperthyroidism and ophthalmopathy. Amplified regions were TCR beta CDR3 sequences from RNA transcripts. An initial round of RT-PCR targeting the TCR CDR3 relied on the HTBI primer set. Each CDR3 protein gets one entry after TCRdb re-called the multiplex PCR reads with MiXCR. The data contain 600,000 or so distinct CDR3 sequences, approximately 44% of them singletons. V lost 3 bases to trimming and J lost 2 bases, with 8 bases between them. CDR3 length: 13 amino acids. Germline V lookup: CDR1 MNHEY, CDR2 SMNVEV (reference sequence).

This chain connects TRBV27 to TRBJ2-7; D possibly uses TRBD1 or TRBD2 (5 bases each). The sequenced sample consisted of peripheral blood or thyroid tissue (not recorded which). The clonotype originates from a woman aged 18-30 years with Graves' hyperthyroidism. This chain's CDR3 is CASSLTGPYEQYF. The CDR3 region has the DNA TGTGCCAGCAGTTTGACGGGACCCTACGAGCAGTACTTC.